This TCR beta chain came from a study of blood T cells in healthy people across ages. Overall study findings and caveats: A roughly linear fall in TCR beta diversity per million T cells was seen with increasing age. Diversity of TCR beta correlated strongly with naive T cell percentage.

A second PCR, run for roughly 7 to 12 cycles, used a sample-barcoded 5' primer plus a J-beta primer mix. TCRdb re-called the 5' RACE reads through MiXCR, storing one row per CDR3 protein. The table shows 1 million to 1.2 million distinct CDR3 sequences, with more than 30% occurring only once. Researchers collected roughly 10 milliliters of peripheral blood from every single donor. Points on this clonotype: What it recognizes is unknown.

This TCR derives from a man between 18 and 29 years old in good health. Material: blood.

CDR3 sequence (DNA): TGCAGTGCTAGAGGAACTAGCGCTCTCTACGAGCAGTACTTC. Translated, it gives CSARGTSALYEQYF. The chain uses TRBV20-1 and TRBJ2-7, with 7 bases matching TRBD2. Unmatched junction bases numbered 6, after V lost 1 base and J lost 3 bases. Germline loops: CDR1 DFQATT, CDR2 SNEGSKA (reference sequence). CDR3 length: 14 residues.